The 4 T cell receptor beta chains in this list originate from one sample, sequenced in a study of tumor-infiltrating lymphocytes in primary liver carcinoma. Constant-region priming of approximately 0.55 ug total RNA yielded TCR beta cDNA. It was through three nested multiplex PCR rounds of slightly modified ARM-PCR that TCR beta libraries arose. In the first two PCR rounds, TRBV1-TRBV30 forward primers were paired with a C-beta reverse primer, and each round lasted roughly 9 cycles. TCRdb reanalysed the multiplex PCR reads using MiXCR and keeps one entry per CDR3 protein. The table includes roughly 330,000 distinct CDR3 sequences, around three fifths detected once. Out of unsorted whole blood came the blood RNA, and germline DNA was extracted as well. Sequencing used peripheral blood. The receptors were gathered from a man in his forties with primary liver carcinoma and hepatitis B virus infection.

This clonotype appeared many times. The chain carries TRBV29-1 and TRBJ1-2, with no clear D. This CDR3 is built from 10 residues. With 3 bases removed from V and 8 bases from J, the gap between germline ends came to 7 bases. Per the germline V gene, CDR1 is SQVTM and CDR2 is ANQGSEA. In DNA form, the CDR3 reads TGCAGCGTTGATTCGGGAGGCTACACCTTC. Amino acid sequence: CSVDSGGYTF.

V usage is TRBV11-2 and J usage is TRBJ2-1, with 8 nucleotides matching TRBD2. The length of the CDR3 is 17 residues. Per germline, CDR1 SGHAT and CDR2 FQNNGV. V dropped 1 base and J dropped 0; count of bases not matched to a gene: 5. In nucleotides, the CDR3 is TGTGCCAGCAGCTTAGGGGGCGGGAGGATCTCCTACAATGAGCAGTTCTTC. It is translated as CASSLGGGRISYNEQFF.

Remarks on this clonotype: Given a much more abundant clone one base away, this may be a read error. The chain uses TRBV6-6 and TRBJ1-2; perhaps TRBD1 as D (6 bases). Germline CDR1 reads MNHNY; CDR2 reads SVGAGI (reference sequence). This CDR3 region has 12 residues. In DNA, the CDR3 is TGTGCCAGCTGTTACAGGGACGGAGGCTACACCTTC. It codes for CASCYRDGGYTF.

The chain employs TRBV5-5 and TRBJ2-7, with D possibly being TRBD2 (6 bases). Per the germline V gene, CDR1 is SGHKS and CDR2 is YYEKEE (reference sequence). The CDR3 length is 13 residues. Trimming cost V 7 bases and J 2 bases, with 13 bases left between them. CDR3 sequence (DNA): TGTGCCAGCTGGACTAACGATACCTACGAGCAGTACTTC. Translating gives CASWTNDTYEQYF.